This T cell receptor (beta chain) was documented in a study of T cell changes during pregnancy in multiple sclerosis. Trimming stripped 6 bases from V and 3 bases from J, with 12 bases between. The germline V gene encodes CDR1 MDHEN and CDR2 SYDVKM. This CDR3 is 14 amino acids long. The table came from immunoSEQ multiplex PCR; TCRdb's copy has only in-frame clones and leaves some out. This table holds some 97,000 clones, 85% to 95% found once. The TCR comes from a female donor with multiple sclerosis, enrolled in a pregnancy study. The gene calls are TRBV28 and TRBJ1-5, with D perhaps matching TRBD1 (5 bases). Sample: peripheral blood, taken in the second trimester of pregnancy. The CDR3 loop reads CASSSTGSNQPQHF. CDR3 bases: TGTGCCAGCAGCTCCACAGGATCCAATCAGCCCCAGCATTTT.